This T cell receptor (beta chain) is from a study of blood T cell repertoires in COVID-19. TCRdb's table, derived via immunoSEQ multiplex PCR, lists solely in-frame clones and lacks some. The data contain hundreds of thousands of clones, roughly four fifths of them singletons. V lost 0 bases to trimming and J lost 0 bases; unmatched junction nucleotides: 5. The CDR3 length is 17 residues. From germline, CDR1 is MGHRA and CDR2 YSYEKL. The chain carries TRBV4-1 and TRBJ1-1, with 9 bases identical to TRBD1. This receptor was taken from a woman in her forties or fifties who had recovered from COVID-19. The material sequenced was peripheral blood. CDR3 sequence: CASSQDGTGWLNTEAFF. The CDR3 region has the DNA TGCGCCAGCAGCCAAGATGGGACAGGGTGGCTGAACACTGAAGCTTTCTTT.